This entry lists 14 T cell receptor beta chains sequenced from one sample in a study of identifying expanded T cells in peripheral blood. This table comes from immunoSEQ multiplex PCR, and its TCRdb copy is limited to in-frame clones, with some not included. This table holds over 75,000 clones, approximately 88% found once. Specimen: blood. These receptor sequences come from a person aged 18-69 years in good health.

The gene calls are TRBV27 and TRBJ2-3; D tentatively reads TRBD1 or TRBD2 (5 bases each). This CDR3 has 14 residues. V dropped 5 bases and J dropped 0 bases, with 9 bases sitting between them. The V gene's germline CDR1 is MNHEY and CDR2 SMNVEV (reference sequence). CDR3 coding DNA: TGTGCCAGCAGTACCCGGGACAGCACAGATACGCAGTATTTT. This encodes CASSTRDSTDTQYF.

The V gene is TRBV9, the J gene TRBJ2-1; 13 bases match TRBD2. CDR1 and CDR2 (germline): SGDLS, YYNGEE. The CDR3 sequence is 17 residues long. Trimming took 1 base from V and 8 from J; bases not matched to a gene: 9. For the CDR3, the DNA is TGTGCCAGCAGCGTACAGGGACTAGCGGGACACGGCGATGAGCAGTTCTTC. The encoded protein is CASSVQGLAGHGDEQFF.

Here the CDR3 DNA reads TGTGCCAGCACTCTAGCGGGGATGTACCAAGAGACCCAGTACTTC. The encoded protein is CASTLAGMYQETQYF. V gene TRBV28 combines with J gene TRBJ2-5, with TRBD2 identical over 9 bases. V was pared by 7 bases and J by 0 bases, with 6 bases of the junction left unmatched. CDR3 size: 15 residues. CDR1 and CDR2 from the germline V gene are MDHEN and SYDVKM. Together with reference TRBV28 and TRBJ2-5, the CDR3 gives the full variable domain: DVKVTQSSRYLVKRTGEKVFLECVQDMDHENMFWYRQDPGLGLRLIYFSYDVKMKEKGDIPEGYSVSREKKERFSLILESASTNQTSMYLCASTLAGMYQETQYFGPGTRLLVL.

The chain employs TRBV19 and TRBJ2-7; D may correspond to TRBD1 or TRBD2 (5 bases each). The V and J ends lost 5 bases and 3 bases respectively, with 11 bases between them. The CDR3 spans 13 residues. The V gene's germline CDR1 is LNHDA and CDR2 SQIVND (reference sequence). CDR3 in DNA: TGTGCCAGTAGTTTAGGGACGTACTACGAGCAGTACTTC. Protein product: CASSLGTYYEQYF.

J is TRBJ2-1 and V is TRBV5-6; 8 nucleotides align to TRBD2. The germline V gene encodes CDR1 SGHDT and CDR2 YYEEEE. V lost 1 base to trimming and J lost 5 bases; unmatched junction nucleotides: 2. This CDR3 contains 14 residues. For the CDR3, the DNA is TGTGCCAGCAGCTTGCGGGGGGGGCACAATGAGCAGTTCTTC. Translation gives CASSLRGGHNEQFF.

The rearrangement joins TRBV30 to TRBJ2-7; D ambiguous. CDR3 length: 13 amino acids. CDR1 is GTSNPN, CDR2 SVGIG, per germline (reference sequence). Trimming removed 1 base at V and 0 bases at J, with 7 bases between. CDR3 loop: CAWSGWASYEQYF. CDR3 bases: TGTGCCTGGAGTGGGTGGGCCTCCTACGAGCAGTACTTC.

The rearrangement uses TRBV5-8 and TRBJ2-2; D is unresolved. Germline V lookup: CDR1 SGHTS, CDR2 YDEGEE. V was trimmed by 2 bases and J by 5 bases, leaving 1 base between them. The CDR3 totals 11 residues. The CDR3 is CASSFTGELFF. Written as DNA, the CDR3 is TGTGCCAGCAGCTTTACCGGGGAGCTGTTTTTT.

The chain links TRBV13 to TRBJ1-3; the D is unclear. Germline V CDR1 and CDR2: PRHDT, FYEKMQ (reference sequence). This CDR3 has 15 amino acids. With 5 bases removed from V and 4 bases from J, the gap between germline ends came to 15 bases. Here the CDR3 DNA reads TGTGCCAGCAGCAGAGGCCCCATCGGGGGAAACACCATATATTTT. It specifies CASSRGPIGGNTIYF.

The V call is TRBV13, the J call TRBJ2-2, with 16 bases fitting TRBD2. V dropped 5 bases and J dropped 4; count of bases not matched to a gene: 4. Germline CDR1 and CDR2: PRHDT and FYEKMQ (reference sequence). This CDR3 contains 17 residues. The CDR3 sequence is CASSPGTSGGATGELFF. CDR3 DNA sequence: TGTGCCAGCAGCCCTGGGACTAGCGGGGGGGCCACCGGGGAGCTGTTTTTT. The full variable domain, its missing parts supplied by reference TRBV13 and TRBJ2-2, is AAGVIQSPRHLIKEKRETATLKCYPIPRHDTVYWYQQGPGQDPQFLISFYEKMQSDKGSIPDRFSAQQFSDYHSELNMSSLELGDSALYFCASSPGTSGGATGELFFGEGSRLTVL.

The chain carries TRBV13 and TRBJ2-2; D possibly corresponds to TRBD1 (5 bases). The CDR3 has 15 amino acids. V was pared by 5 bases and J by 2 bases, with 12 bases between. The germline V gene has CDR1 PRHDT and CDR2 FYEKMQ (reference sequence). CDR3 coding DNA: TGTGCCAGCAGCGCCGACAGACACAACACCGGGGAGCTGTTTTTT. Protein: CASSADRHNTGELFF.

The chain recombines TRBV7-6 with TRBJ2-1; D may be TRBD1 (5 bases). Germline CDR1 reads SGHVS; CDR2 reads FNYEAQ. V was pared by 5 bases and J by 7 bases, with 9 bases between. This CDR3 contains 12 residues. The CDR3 nucleotides are TGTGCCAGCAGCGCCCAGGGTAATGAGCAGTTCTTC. Translated: CASSAQGNEQFF.

The V and J genes are TRBV30 and TRBJ2-7; D gene unclear. Trimming removed 1 base from V and 7 bases from J, with 8 bases in between. The CDR3 has 11 residues. Germline loops: CDR1 GTSNPN, CDR2 SVGIG (reference sequence). CDR3 region: CAWSALGEQYF. The DNA of the CDR3 is TGTGCCTGGAGTGCATTGGGGGAGCAGTACTTC.

This clone came up a few times. J is TRBJ2-1 and V is TRBV9, with 10 bases that match TRBD1. Germline CDR1 reads SGDLS; CDR2 reads YYNGEE. This CDR3 spans 14 amino acids. Trimming at V came to 3 bases and at J to 8 bases, leaving 5 bases not matched to a gene. DNA for the CDR3: TGTGCCAGCAGCGCCCGGGACAGGGGTGATGAGCAGTTCTTC. Translated, it gives CASSARDRGDEQFF.

The chain carries TRBV7-2 and TRBJ1-5, with 9 nucleotides matching TRBD1. Germline CDR1 reads SGHTA; CDR2 reads FQGNSA. This CDR3 contains 14 residues. V trimming: 6 bases; J trimming: 5 bases; junction bases outside the gene matches: 5. CDR3 nucleotide sequence: TGTGCCAGCAGTTCAGGACAGGGGTATCAGCCCCAGCATTTT. Its translation: CASSSGQGYQPQHF.